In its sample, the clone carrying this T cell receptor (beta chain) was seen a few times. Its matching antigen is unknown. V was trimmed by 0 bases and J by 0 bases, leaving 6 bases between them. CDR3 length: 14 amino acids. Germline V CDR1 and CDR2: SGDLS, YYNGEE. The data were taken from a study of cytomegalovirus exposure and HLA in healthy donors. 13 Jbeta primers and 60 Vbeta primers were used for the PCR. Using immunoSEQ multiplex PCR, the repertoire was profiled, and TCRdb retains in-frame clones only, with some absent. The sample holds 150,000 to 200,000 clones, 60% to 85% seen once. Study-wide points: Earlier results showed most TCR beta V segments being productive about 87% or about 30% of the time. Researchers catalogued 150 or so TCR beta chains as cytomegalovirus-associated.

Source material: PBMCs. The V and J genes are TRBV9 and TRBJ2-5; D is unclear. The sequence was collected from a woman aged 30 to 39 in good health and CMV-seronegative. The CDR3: CASSVDIYQETQYF. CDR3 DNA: TGTGCCAGCAGCGTAGACATCTACCAAGAGACCCAGTACTTC.